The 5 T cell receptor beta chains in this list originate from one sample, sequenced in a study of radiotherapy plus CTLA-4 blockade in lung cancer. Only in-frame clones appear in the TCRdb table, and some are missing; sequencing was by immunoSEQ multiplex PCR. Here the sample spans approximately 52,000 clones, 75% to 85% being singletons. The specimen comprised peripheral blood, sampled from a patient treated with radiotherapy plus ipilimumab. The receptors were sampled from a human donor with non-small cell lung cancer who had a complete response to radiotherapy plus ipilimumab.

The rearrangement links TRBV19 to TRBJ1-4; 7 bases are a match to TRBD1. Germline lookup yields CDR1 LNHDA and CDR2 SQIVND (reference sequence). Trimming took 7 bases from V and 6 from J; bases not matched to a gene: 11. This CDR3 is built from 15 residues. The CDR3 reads CASKDRPQGDEKLFF. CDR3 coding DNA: TGTGCCAGTAAAGACCGGCCGCAGGGGGATGAAAAACTGTTTTTT.

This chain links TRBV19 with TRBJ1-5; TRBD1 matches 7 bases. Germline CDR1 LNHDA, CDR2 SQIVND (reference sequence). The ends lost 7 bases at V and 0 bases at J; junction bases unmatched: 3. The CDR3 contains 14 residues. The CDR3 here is CASIDRVSNQPQHF. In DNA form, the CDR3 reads TGTGCCAGTATCGACAGGGTTAGCAATCAGCCCCAGCATTTT.

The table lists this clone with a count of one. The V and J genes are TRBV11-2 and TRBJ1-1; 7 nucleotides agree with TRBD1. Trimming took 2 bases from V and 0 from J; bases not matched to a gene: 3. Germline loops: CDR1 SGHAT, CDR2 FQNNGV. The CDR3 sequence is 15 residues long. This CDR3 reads CASSLRGTVNTEAFF. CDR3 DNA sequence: TGTGCCAGCAGCTTACGTGGGACAGTGAACACTGAAGCTTTCTTT.

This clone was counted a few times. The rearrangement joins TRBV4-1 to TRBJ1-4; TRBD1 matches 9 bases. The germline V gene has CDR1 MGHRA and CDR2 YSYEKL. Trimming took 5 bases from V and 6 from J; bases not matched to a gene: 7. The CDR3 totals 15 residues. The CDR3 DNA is TGCGCCAGCAGCTCGGACAGGGGAGTATATGAAAAACTGTTTTTT. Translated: CASSSDRGVYEKLFF.

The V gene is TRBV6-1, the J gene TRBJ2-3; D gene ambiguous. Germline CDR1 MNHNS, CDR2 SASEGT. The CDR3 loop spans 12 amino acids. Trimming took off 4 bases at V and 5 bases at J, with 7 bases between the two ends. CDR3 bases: TGTGCCAGCAGTGGGTCAGAAGATACGCAGTATTTT. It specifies CASSGSEDTQYF.